One and the same sample provided the 14 T cell receptor beta chains below, sequenced in a study of neurological immune-mediated disorders. TCRdb reanalysed the 5' RACE reads using MiXCR and keeps one entry per CDR3 protein. The sample comprises tens of thousands of distinct CDR3 sequences, about a tenth of which are singletons, and around 2% rests with the top ten. Sample: PBMCs. The receptors were gathered from a man in his forties in good health.

This clonotype appeared once. The CDR3 DNA is TGTGCCAGCAGCTCAACAGGGCTCCGCACAGATACGCAGTATTTT. Amino acids: CASSSTGLRTDTQYF. The chain has TRBV7-8 and TRBJ2-3, with a tentative D call TRBD1 (6 bases). The CDR3 length is 15 residues. Trimming cost V 4 bases and J 1 base, with 12 bases left between them. Germline V CDR1 and CDR2: SGHVS, FQNEAQ. Together with reference TRBV7-8 and TRBJ2-3, the CDR3 gives the full variable domain: GAGVSQSPRYKVAKRGQDVALRCDPISGHVSLFWYQQALGQGPEFLTYFQNEAQLDKSGLPSDRFFAERPEGSVSTLKIQRTQQEDSAVYLCASSSTGLRTDTQYFGPGTRLTVL.

This clonotype was recorded at least ten times. The chain uses TRBV9 and TRBJ2-6; D is perhaps TRBD1 (6 bases). Trimming cost V 7 bases and J 0 bases, with 23 bases left between them. Germline loops: CDR1 SGDLS, CDR2 YYNGEE. The CDR3 totals 19 residues. As DNA, the CDR3 is TGTGCCAGCTCCAGAAGGGGTCTGGAGACAGGCTCTGGGGCCAACGTCCTGACTTTC. This encodes CASSRRGLETGSGANVLTF.

This clonotype occurred many times. The chain combines TRBV6-5 with TRBJ1-4; weak D call: TRBD1 (5 bases). CDR1 is MNHEY and CDR2 is SVGAGI in the germline V gene. V was cut by 8 bases and J by 7 bases, with 14 bases left in between. The CDR3 contains 13 residues. The CDR3 loop is CASRGLGGEKLFF. CDR3 coding DNA: TGTGCCAGCCGCGGGCTGGGGGGTGAAAAACTGTTTTTT.

This clonotype was counted at least ten times. This chain links TRBV2 with TRBJ1-6; D perhaps matches TRBD1 (6 bases). The germline V and J ends were trimmed by 8 bases and 6 bases, with 17 bases remaining between them. The CDR3 is 15 residues long. CDR1 SNHLY and CDR2 FYNNEI come from the germline V gene. The CDR3 DNA reads as TGTGCCAGCGCTGCCGGGGGGCTCCGTAATTCACCCCTCCACTTT. It translates to CASAAGGLRNSPLHF.

In regard to this clonotype: A single base separates this from a much larger clone, so it may be a read error. V usage is TRBV28 and J usage is TRBJ1-2; 7 bases agree with TRBD1. V shed 6 bases, J shed 6 bases, and the junction held 13 bases outside the gene matches. CDR1 and CDR2 (germline): MDHEN, SYDVKM. This CDR3 is 15 amino acids long. Here the CDR3 reads CASSSTGTENHGYTF. CDR3 sequence (DNA): TGTGCCAGCAGCTCAACCGGGACAGAGAACCATGGCTACACCTTC.

This clonotype has at least ten counts. This chain connects TRBV5-1 to TRBJ2-5; 11 bases line up with TRBD1. The CDR3 has 15 amino acids. J was trimmed by 1 base and V by 3 bases; bases with no gene match: 2. Germline assignment: CDR1 SGHRS and CDR2 YFSETQ. The CDR3 region is CASSSGTGGQETQYF. CDR3 nucleotides: TGCGCCAGCAGCTCCGGGACAGGGGGCCAAGAGACCCAGTACTTC.

The chain employs TRBV11-2 and TRBJ1-1; D is undetermined. Germline V gene sequence: CDR1 SGHAT, CDR2 FQNNGV. V was cut by 0 bases and J by 6 bases, with 11 bases left in between. The CDR3 loop spans 14 amino acids. Here the CDR3 reads CASSLDRRAPEAFF. CDR3 DNA sequence: TGTGCCAGCAGCTTAGATCGGCGAGCCCCTGAAGCTTTCTTT.

In this sample, this clonotype turned up many times. The chain links TRBV27 to TRBJ1-1; a possible D gene is TRBD1 (5 bases). The germline V gene has CDR1 MNHEY and CDR2 SMNVEV (reference sequence). Trimming stripped 0 bases from V and 5 bases from J, with 13 bases between. The CDR3 consists of 15 residues. Here the CDR3 reads CASSLSHGGNTEAFF. In DNA form, the CDR3 reads TGTGCCAGCAGTTTATCCCACGGGGGTAATACTGAAGCTTTCTTT.

This clonotype was found a few times. This rearrangement joins TRBV5-1 to TRBJ1-2, with D hard to call. Trimming pared 0 bases from V and 6 bases from J, leaving 9 bases between. The germline CDR1 and CDR2 sequences are SGHRS and YFSETQ. The CDR3 contains 13 residues. The CDR3, as DNA: TGCGCCAGCAGCTTGGCCGGGGTGGATGGCTACACCTTC. Its translation is CASSLAGVDGYTF.

This clonotype was detected many times. V usage is TRBV7-9 and J usage is TRBJ2-3; no clear D gene. The V end lost 1 base, the J end lost 4 bases, and 3 bases lay between the germline ends. This CDR3 has 12 amino acids. Germline loops: CDR1 SEHNR, CDR2 FQNEAQ (reference sequence). The chain's CDR3 is CASSLDADTQYF. DNA for the CDR3: TGTGCCAGCAGCTTAGACGCAGATACGCAGTATTTT.

This clonotype occurred many times. V usage is TRBV6-4 and J usage is TRBJ2-7; D unresolved. Germline loops: CDR1 MRHNA, CDR2 SNTAGT. The CDR3 sequence is 16 residues long. V was clipped by 6 bases and J by 3 bases, with 21 bases between them. This CDR3 reads CASSTPRASVDYEQYF. The CDR3 nucleotides read TGTGCCAGCAGCACTCCCCGGGCCTCGGTCGACTACGAGCAGTACTTC.

CDR3 DNA: TGTGCCAGCCAAGTGGAGACAGTTCAAGGCACCGGGGAGCTGTTTTTT. The encoded protein is CASQVETVQGTGELFF. V usage is TRBV3-1 and J usage is TRBJ2-2; D is possibly TRBD1 (5 bases). The CDR3 is 16 residues long. Germline-derived CDR1 and CDR2 are LGHDT and YNNKEL (reference sequence). The ends were cut back, 8 bases at V and 4 bases at J, with 20 bases in the middle.

This clonotype was found many times. This rearrangement joins TRBV7-6 to TRBJ1-5; perhaps TRBD1 as D (6 bases). The V end was cut by 3 bases, the J end by 3 bases, with 9 bases between. Looked up from germline, CDR1 is SGHVS and CDR2 is FNYEAQ. The CDR3 is 14 residues long. CDR3 DNA sequence: TGTGCCAGCAGCTTCAGGACAGTCAATCAGCCCCAGCATTTT. Its translation: CASSFRTVNQPQHF.

This clonotype was picked up one time. Sequence at one end of the junction differs from germline and may be a read error. V usage is TRBV29-1 and J usage is TRBJ1-2, with D perhaps TRBD1 (5 bases). The germline V gene encodes CDR1 SQVTM and CDR2 ANQGSEA. CDR3 size: 14 residues. CDR3 sequence reads: CSVEVQGANHGYTF. As DNA, the CDR3 is TGCAGCGTTGAAGTGCAGGGCGCTAACCATGGCTACACCTTC.